The 21 T cell receptor beta chains below all came from one sample that was sequenced in a study of T cell responses to AZD1222 COVID-19 vaccine. The protocol was immunoSEQ multiplex PCR, while the TCRdb copy is restricted to in-frame clones and leaves out a portion. The table shows 75,000 to 90,000 clones, with 70% to 90% occurring only once. The specimen comprised peripheral blood, sampled 28 days after the second AZD1222 dose. The receptors derive from an adult who received the AZD1222 COVID-19 vaccine.

The chain recombines TRBV7-2 with TRBJ1-1; 8 nucleotides agree with TRBD1. J was trimmed by 4 bases and V by 1 base; bases with no gene match: 11. Looked up from germline, CDR1 is SGHTA and CDR2 is FQGNSA. The CDR3 has 17 residues. CDR3 nucleotide sequence: TGTGCCAGCAGCTTAGTAAGGTGGAACAGGGGGTTCACTGAAGCTTTCTTT. Translation: CASSLVRWNRGFTEAFF. Filled out from reference TRBV7-2 and TRBJ1-1, the complete variable domain reads GAGVSQSPSNKVTEKGKDVELRCDPISGHTALYWYRQSLGQGLEFLIYFQGNSAPDKSGLPSDRFSAERTGGSVSTLTIQRTQQEDSAVYLCASSLVRWNRGFTEAFFGQGTRLTVV.

V is TRBV28 and J is TRBJ1-2; 8 nucleotides agree with TRBD1. Germline loops: CDR1 MDHEN, CDR2 SYDVKM. The CDR3 loop spans 13 amino acids. The V and J ends lost 2 bases and 8 bases, in that order; junction bases with no gene match: 4. CDR3 nucleotide sequence: TGTGCCAGCAGTTTACAGGGGGCAAGAGGCTACACCTTC. Translating gives CASSLQGARGYTF.

V gene TRBV2 combines with J gene TRBJ2-1; D unresolved. Germline values: CDR1 SNHLY, CDR2 FYNNEI. This CDR3 is 13 amino acids long. The V gene lost 1 base and the J gene lost 5 bases, with 6 bases spanning the gap. Here the CDR3 DNA reads TGTGCCAGCAGTGAAGAATACGACAATGAGCAGTTCTTC. It yields the protein CASSEEYDNEQFF.

The rearrangement uses TRBV18 and TRBJ1-5; D gene ambiguous. Trimming removed 2 bases from V and 3 bases from J, with 8 bases in between. The CDR3 consists of 14 residues. Germline-derived CDR1 and CDR2 are KGHSH and LQKENI. The CDR3, as DNA: TGTGCCAGCTCACCAAGGGCCAACAATCAGCCCCAGCATTTT. Translating it yields CASSPRANNQPQHF. Variable domain in full (rest from reference TRBV18 and TRBJ1-5): NAGVMQNPRHLVRRRGQEARLRCSPMKGHSHVYWYRQLPEEGLKFMVYLQKENIIDESGMPKERFSAEFPKEGPSILRIQQVVRGDSAAYFCASSPRANNQPQHFGDGTRLSIL.

The genes are TRBV6-5 and TRBJ1-2; 9 bases agree with TRBD1. Germline V gives CDR1 MNHEY, CDR2 SVGAGI. The CDR3 extends over 15 amino acids. Unmatched junction bases numbered 9, after V lost 4 bases and J lost 6 bases. The CDR3 DNA reads as TGTGCCAGCAGTTTGGACAGGGGAACTTTTAATGGCTACACCTTC. Protein sequence: CASSLDRGTFNGYTF.

This chain joins TRBV4-3 and TRBJ2-7; perhaps D is TRBD1 or TRBD2 (5 bases each). This CDR3 has 14 amino acids. The V gene lost 3 bases and the J gene lost 1 base, with 10 bases spanning the gap. The germline gives CDR1 LGHNA, CDR2 YSLEER. The CDR3 region has the DNA TGCGCCAGCAGCCACGGGACGGCTTCCTACGAGCAGTACTTC. Translating it yields CASSHGTASYEQYF.

The chain links TRBV13 to TRBJ1-1; 7 positions agree with TRBD1. Losses at the gene ends were 5 bases for V and 3 bases for J; bases not matched to a gene: 12. The CDR3 length is 16 residues. Germline V gene sequence: CDR1 PRHDT, CDR2 FYEKMQ (reference sequence). CDR3 in amino acids: CASSPRQGTVHTEAFF. The CDR3 bases are TGTGCCAGCAGCCCTAGACAGGGAACCGTTCACACTGAAGCTTTCTTT.

The rearrangement joins TRBV5-4 to TRBJ2-2; 7 positions agree with TRBD1. Germline CDR1 is SGHNT and CDR2 is YYREEE (reference sequence). This CDR3 region has 15 residues. Trimming removed 4 bases from V and 4 bases from J; junction bases left unmatched: 7. CDR3 coding DNA: TGTGCCAGCAGCCAAGACAGGGCCGGCACCGGGGAGCTGTTTTTT. Its translation: CASSQDRAGTGELFF. Full variable domain (missing parts from reference TRBV5-4 and TRBJ2-2): ETGVTQSPTHLIKTRGQQVTLRCSSQSGHNTVSWYQQALGQGPQFIFQYYREEENGRGNFPPRFSGLQFPNYSSELNVNALELDDSALYLCASSQDRAGTGELFFGEGSRLTVL.

Comment on this clone: Other nucleotide sequences in the sample specify the same CDR3. The chain uses TRBV19 and TRBJ1-1, with D hard to call. Germline V gene lookup returns CDR1 LNHDA and CDR2 SQIVND (reference sequence). The CDR3 loop spans 15 amino acids. The germline V and J ends were trimmed by 4 bases and 0 bases, with 12 bases remaining between them. The CDR3 region is CASSRDGSMNTEAFF. The CDR3 DNA reads TGTGCCAGTAGTAGAGATGGGTCGATGAACACTGAAGCTTTCTTT.

V gene TRBV19 combines with J gene TRBJ1-1, with 8 bases that match TRBD1. The ends lost 4 bases at V and 1 base at J; junction bases unmatched: 8. The CDR3 has 16 residues. Per germline, CDR1 LNHDA and CDR2 SQIVND (reference sequence). This CDR3 reads CASSNRQGTKNTEAFF. CDR3 DNA sequence: TGTGCCAGTAGTAACCGACAGGGGACTAAGAACACTGAAGCTTTCTTT.

This clone was counted a single time. The chain couples TRBV7-2 to TRBJ2-3; 13 bases are a match to TRBD2. CDR1 is SGHTA and CDR2 is FQGNSA in the germline V gene. The CDR3 totals 16 residues. Germline trimming cut 5 bases from V and 1 base from J; bases unmatched to any gene: 3. CDR3 region: CASSTSGGDGTDTQYF. The DNA of the CDR3 is TGTGCCAGCAGCACTAGCGGGGGGGATGGCACAGATACGCAGTATTTT. Combining the CDR3 with reference TRBV7-2 and TRBJ2-3 gives the whole variable domain GAGVSQSPSNKVTEKGKDVELRCDPISGHTALYWYRQSLGQGLEFLIYFQGNSAPDKSGLPSDRFSAERTGGSVSTLTIQRTQQEDSAVYLCASSTSGGDGTDTQYFGPGTRLTVL.

This chain joins TRBV2 and TRBJ1-4; D gene uncertain. The germline V and J ends were trimmed by 6 bases and 8 bases, with 10 bases remaining between them. CDR3 length: 12 amino acids. Germline values: CDR1 SNHLY, CDR2 FYNNEI. The CDR3 coding sequence is TGTGCCAGCAGGGAGCGGCGGGAAAAACTGTTTTTT. Amino acid sequence: CASRERREKLFF.

The chain links TRBV7-3 to TRBJ2-1, with a tentative D call TRBD2 (6 bases). Germline V gives CDR1 SGHTA, CDR2 FQGTGA. Trimming cost V 5 bases and J 10 bases, with 18 bases left between them. This CDR3 spans 14 amino acids. CDR3 in amino acids: CASSPGGNLGEQFF. In nucleotides, the CDR3 is TGTGCCAGCAGCCCCGGCGGGAACTTGGGGGAGCAGTTCTTC. Looking up the rest from reference TRBV7-3 and TRBJ2-1 gives the full variable domain: GAGVSQTPSNKVTEKGKYVELRCDPISGHTALYWYRQSLGQGPEFLIYFQGTGAADDSGLPNDRFFAVRPEGSVSTLKIQRTERGDSAVYLCASSPGGNLGEQFFGPGTRLTVL.

The chain employs TRBV18 and TRBJ2-1; D remains ambiguous. Germline V gene data show CDR1 as KGHSH and CDR2 as LQKENI. The V end was cut by 0 bases, the J end by 9 bases, with 9 bases between. This CDR3 region has 13 residues. The CDR3 coding sequence is TGTGCCAGCTCACCACCTACTTCCGGTGAGCAGTTCTTC. Translation: CASSPPTSGEQFF.

The V call is TRBV15, the J call TRBJ2-4; unclear D gene. Germline CDR1 and CDR2: LNHNV and YYDKDF (reference sequence). With 5 bases removed from V and 0 bases from J, the gap between germline ends came to 11 bases. The CDR3 is 15 amino acids. The CDR3 coding sequence is TGTGCCACCAGCCTCCCTATAATAGCCAAAAACATTCAGTACTTC. Amino acid sequence: CATSLPIIAKNIQYF.

This clone has just a few counts. V gene TRBV6-4 combines with J gene TRBJ2-5, with D possibly being TRBD2 (7 bases). The germline V gene has CDR1 MRHNA and CDR2 SNTAGT. Trimming removed 2 bases at V and 1 base at J, with 14 bases between. This CDR3 has 16 amino acids. CDR3 DNA: TGTGCCAGCAGTGACCCGAGGGGGGGGATCCAAGAGACCCAGTACTTC. Its translation is CASSDPRGGIQETQYF.

The V and J genes are TRBV6-5 and TRBJ2-7, with D possibly TRBD1 on 6 matching bases. V was shortened by 2 bases and J by 1 base, with 9 bases between the two germline ends. Germline CDR1 and CDR2: MNHEY and SVGAGI. This CDR3 region has 14 residues. CDR3 protein: CASSYGTRSYEQYF. The CDR3, as DNA: TGTGCCAGCAGTTACGGGACACGATCCTACGAGCAGTACTTC.

This clone was observed a few times. The chain employs TRBV10-2 and TRBJ1-4; no clear D gene. With 4 bases removed from V and 1 base from J, the gap between germline ends came to 13 bases. Per germline, CDR1 WSHSY and CDR2 SAAADI. The CDR3 is made up of 16 amino acids. The CDR3 loop is CASSGSGRETNEKLFF. CDR3 bases: TGCGCCAGCAGTGGATCCGGAAGGGAAACTAATGAAAAACTGTTTTTT.

The chain employs TRBV5-1 and TRBJ1-1, with TRBD1 as a possible D gene (6 bases). V lost 4 bases and J lost 4, with 11 bases in between. CDR1 is SGHRS, CDR2 YFSETQ, per germline. This CDR3 has 13 amino acids. The CDR3 reads CASSLGAATEAFF. The CDR3 DNA sequence: TGCGCCAGCAGCCTGGGGGCGGCCACTGAAGCTTTCTTT.

A few counts support this clone. The CDR3 DNA reads as TGTGCCAGCAGCCTGGGCCGGGACAGTGTCTACGAGCAGTACTTC. Translated: CASSLGRDSVYEQYF. The V gene is TRBV5-6, the J gene TRBJ2-7, with 7 bases lining up with TRBD1. Looked up from germline, CDR1 is SGHDT and CDR2 is YYEEEE. The V and J ends lost 4 bases and 3 bases, in that order; junction bases with no gene match: 10. The CDR3 contains 15 residues.

The V and J genes are TRBV2 and TRBJ1-5; D remains ambiguous. Germline V gives CDR1 SNHLY, CDR2 FYNNEI. The V and J ends lost 1 base and 7 bases respectively, with 14 bases between them. The CDR3 covers 15 residues. The CDR3 spells CASSEEYGYRQPQHF. DNA of the CDR3: TGTGCCAGCAGTGAAGAATACGGTTATAGGCAGCCCCAGCATTTT.